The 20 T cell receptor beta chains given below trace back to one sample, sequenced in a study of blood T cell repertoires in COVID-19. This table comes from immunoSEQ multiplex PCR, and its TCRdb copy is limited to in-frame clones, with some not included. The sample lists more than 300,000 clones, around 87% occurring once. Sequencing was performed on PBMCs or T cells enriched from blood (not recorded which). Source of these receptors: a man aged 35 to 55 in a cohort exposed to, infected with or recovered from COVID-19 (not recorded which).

This chain's CDR3 is CSVRYQETQYF. CDR3 in DNA: TGCAGTGTGCGGTACCAAGAGACCCAGTACTTC. The chain links TRBV20-1 to TRBJ2-5; D is unresolved. V lost 7 bases and J 0 bases, leaving 6 bases between the germline ends. In germline, CDR1 is DFQATT, CDR2 SNEGSKA (reference sequence). The CDR3 consists of 11 residues.

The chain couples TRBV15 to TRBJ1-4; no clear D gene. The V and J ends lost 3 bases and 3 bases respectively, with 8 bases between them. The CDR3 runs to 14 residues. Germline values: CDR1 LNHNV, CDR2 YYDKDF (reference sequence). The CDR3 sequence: CATSRYSPNEKLFF. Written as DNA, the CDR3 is TGTGCCACCAGCAGGTACAGCCCTAATGAAAAACTGTTTTTT. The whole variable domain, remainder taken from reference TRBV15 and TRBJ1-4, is DAMVIQNPRYQVTQFGKPVTLSCSQTLNHNVMYWYQQKSSQAPKLLFHYYDKDFNNEADTPDNFQSRRPNTSFCFLDIRSPGLGDTAMYLCATSRYSPNEKLFFGSGTQLSVL.

CDR3 amino acids: CASSRLAGANQPQHF. The CDR3 nucleotides read TGTGCCAGCAGCCGGCTGGCAGGGGCCAATCAGCCCCAGCATTTT. The J gene is TRBJ1-5, the V gene TRBV7-2, with a weak D call TRBD1 (6 bases). This CDR3 is 15 amino acids long. Germline V CDR1 and CDR2: SGHTA, FQGNSA. With 5 bases removed from V and 3 bases from J, the gap between germline ends came to 14 bases.

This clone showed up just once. The CDR3 coding sequence is TGTGCCAGCAGCCTACAGGGAACCTACAATGAGCAGTTCTTC. This gives the protein CASSLQGTYNEQFF. This chain links TRBV13 with TRBJ2-1; D perhaps matches TRBD1 (6 bases). The germline V gene has CDR1 PRHDT and CDR2 FYEKMQ (reference sequence). Trimming took off 5 bases at V and 2 bases at J, with 10 bases between the two ends. The CDR3 is 14 residues long.

Written as DNA, the CDR3 is TGTGCTAGTGGTTTGGTTCCCGGGGAGAACTATGGCTACACCTTC. This codes for CASGLVPGENYGYTF. The J gene is TRBJ1-2, the V gene TRBV12-5; D call uncertain. V was clipped by 0 bases and J by 2 bases, with 10 bases between them. Per germline, CDR1 LGHNT and CDR2 FRNRAP. The CDR3 has 15 residues.

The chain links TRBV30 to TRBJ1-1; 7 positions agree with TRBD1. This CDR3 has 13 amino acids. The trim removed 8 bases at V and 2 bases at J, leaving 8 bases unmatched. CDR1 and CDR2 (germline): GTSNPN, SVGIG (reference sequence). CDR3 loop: CATSGQLNTEAFF. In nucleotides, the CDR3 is TGTGCCACGTCGGGACAGCTTAACACTGAAGCTTTCTTT.

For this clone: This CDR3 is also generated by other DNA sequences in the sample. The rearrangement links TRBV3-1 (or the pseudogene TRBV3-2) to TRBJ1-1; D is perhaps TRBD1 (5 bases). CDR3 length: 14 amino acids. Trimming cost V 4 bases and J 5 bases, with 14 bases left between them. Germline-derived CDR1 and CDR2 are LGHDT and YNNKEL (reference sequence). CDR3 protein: CASSPTGGGTEAFF. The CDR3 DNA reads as TGTGCCAGCAGCCCAACCGGGGGTGGGACTGAAGCTTTCTTT.

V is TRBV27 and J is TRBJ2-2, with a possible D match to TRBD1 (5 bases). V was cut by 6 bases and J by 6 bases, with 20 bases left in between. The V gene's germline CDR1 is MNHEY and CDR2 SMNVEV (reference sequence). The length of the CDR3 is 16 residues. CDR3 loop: CASSPFRTQLPGELFF. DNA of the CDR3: TGTGCCAGCAGCCCATTCAGGACACAACTCCCCGGGGAGCTGTTTTTT.

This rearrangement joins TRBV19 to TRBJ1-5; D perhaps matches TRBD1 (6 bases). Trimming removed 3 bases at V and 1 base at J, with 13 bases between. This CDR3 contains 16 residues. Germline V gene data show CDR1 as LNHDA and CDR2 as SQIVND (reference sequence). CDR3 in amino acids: CASSIGGRVSNQPQHF. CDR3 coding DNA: TGTGCCAGTAGTATTGGGGGCAGGGTGAGCAATCAGCCCCAGCATTTT. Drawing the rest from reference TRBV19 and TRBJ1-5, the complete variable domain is DGGITQSPKYLFRKEGQNVTLSCEQNLNHDAMYWYRQDPGQGLRLIYYSQIVNDFQKGDIAEGYSVSREKKESFPLTVTSAQKNPTAFYLCASSIGGRVSNQPQHFGDGTRLSIL.

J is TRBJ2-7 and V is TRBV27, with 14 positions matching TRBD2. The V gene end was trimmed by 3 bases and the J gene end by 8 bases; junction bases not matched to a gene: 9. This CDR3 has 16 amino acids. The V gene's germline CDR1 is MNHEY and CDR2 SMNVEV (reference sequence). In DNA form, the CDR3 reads TGTGCCAGCAGTTTCACCACCGGGACTAGCGGGAGTCAGCAGTACTTC. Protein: CASSFTTGTSGSQQYF.

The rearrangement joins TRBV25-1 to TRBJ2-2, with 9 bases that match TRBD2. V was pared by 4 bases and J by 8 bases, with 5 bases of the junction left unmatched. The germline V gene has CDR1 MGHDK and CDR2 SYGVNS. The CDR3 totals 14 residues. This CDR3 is CASSGASGKGELFF. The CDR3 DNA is TGTGCCAGCAGTGGGGCTAGCGGGAAGGGGGAGCTGTTTTTT.

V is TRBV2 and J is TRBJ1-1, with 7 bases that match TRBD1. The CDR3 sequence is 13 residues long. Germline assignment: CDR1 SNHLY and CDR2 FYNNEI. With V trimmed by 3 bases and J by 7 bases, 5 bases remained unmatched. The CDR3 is CASSEGTVYEAFF. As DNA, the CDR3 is TGTGCCAGCAGTGAGGGGACAGTATATGAAGCTTTCTTT.

The CDR3 region has the DNA TGTGCCAGCAGTTCCAGGGGGTTTAATGAAAAACTGTTTTTT. It codes for CASSSRGFNEKLFF. This chain joins TRBV28 and TRBJ1-4, with TRBD1 matching over 7 bases. Trimming cost V 4 bases and J 4 bases; bases outside gene matches: 3. The CDR3 has 14 amino acids. Germline CDR1 and CDR2: MDHEN and SYDVKM.

CDR3 DNA sequence: TGTGCCATCGGGACTACCCTATACAATGAGCAGTTCTTC. This codes for CAIGTTLYNEQFF. The chain joins TRBV10-3 to TRBJ2-1; 7 nucleotides align to TRBD2. V lost 8 bases and J lost 4; bases outside the gene matches: 5. The CDR3 loop spans 13 amino acids. The germline V gene has CDR1 ENHRY and CDR2 SYGVKD.

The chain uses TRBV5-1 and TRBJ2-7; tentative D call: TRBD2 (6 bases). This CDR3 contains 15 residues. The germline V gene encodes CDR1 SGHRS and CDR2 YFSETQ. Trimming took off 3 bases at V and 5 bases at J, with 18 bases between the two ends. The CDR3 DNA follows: TGCGCCAGCAGCTCTGACCCCGTGGTAGCGGACGAGCAGTACTTC. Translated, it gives CASSSDPVVADEQYF.

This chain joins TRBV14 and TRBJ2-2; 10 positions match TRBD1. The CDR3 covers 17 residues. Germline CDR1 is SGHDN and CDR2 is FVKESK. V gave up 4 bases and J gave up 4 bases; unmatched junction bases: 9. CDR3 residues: CASSRRGQGVLTGELFF. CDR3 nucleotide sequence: TGTGCCAGCAGCCGCCGAGGACAGGGGGTTCTCACCGGGGAGCTGTTTTTT.

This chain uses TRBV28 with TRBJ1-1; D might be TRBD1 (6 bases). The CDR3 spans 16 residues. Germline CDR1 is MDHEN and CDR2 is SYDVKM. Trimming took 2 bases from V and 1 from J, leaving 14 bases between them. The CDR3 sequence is CASSLGQTGWNTEAFF. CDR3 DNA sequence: TGTGCCAGCAGTTTAGGGCAGACAGGCTGGAACACTGAAGCTTTCTTT.

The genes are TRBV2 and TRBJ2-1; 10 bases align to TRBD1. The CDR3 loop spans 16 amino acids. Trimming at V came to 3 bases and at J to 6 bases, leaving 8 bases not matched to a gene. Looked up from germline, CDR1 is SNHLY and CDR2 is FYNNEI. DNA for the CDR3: TGTGCCAGCAGTGAGTTTGGGACAGGGGCAGGCAATGAGCAGTTCTTC. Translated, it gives CASSEFGTGAGNEQFF. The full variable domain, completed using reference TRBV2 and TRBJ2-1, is EPEVTQTPSHQVTQMGQEVILRCVPISNHLYFYWYRQILGQKVEFLVSFYNNEISEKSEIFDDQFSVERPDGSNFTLKIRSTKLEDSAMYFCASSEFGTGAGNEQFFGPGTRLTVL.

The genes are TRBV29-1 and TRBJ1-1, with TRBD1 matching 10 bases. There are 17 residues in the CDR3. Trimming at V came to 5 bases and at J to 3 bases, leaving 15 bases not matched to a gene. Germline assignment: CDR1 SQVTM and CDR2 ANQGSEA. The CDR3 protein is CSVFGTGVDRGDTEAFF. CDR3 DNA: TGCAGCGTTTTTGGGACAGGGGTTGATAGGGGGGACACTGAAGCTTTCTTT.

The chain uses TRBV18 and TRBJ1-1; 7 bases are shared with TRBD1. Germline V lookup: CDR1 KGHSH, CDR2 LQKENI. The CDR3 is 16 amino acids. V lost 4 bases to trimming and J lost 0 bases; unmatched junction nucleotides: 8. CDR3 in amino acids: CASSRQGGGMNTEAFF. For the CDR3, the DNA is TGTGCCAGCTCACGACAGGGAGGAGGTATGAACACTGAAGCTTTCTTT.